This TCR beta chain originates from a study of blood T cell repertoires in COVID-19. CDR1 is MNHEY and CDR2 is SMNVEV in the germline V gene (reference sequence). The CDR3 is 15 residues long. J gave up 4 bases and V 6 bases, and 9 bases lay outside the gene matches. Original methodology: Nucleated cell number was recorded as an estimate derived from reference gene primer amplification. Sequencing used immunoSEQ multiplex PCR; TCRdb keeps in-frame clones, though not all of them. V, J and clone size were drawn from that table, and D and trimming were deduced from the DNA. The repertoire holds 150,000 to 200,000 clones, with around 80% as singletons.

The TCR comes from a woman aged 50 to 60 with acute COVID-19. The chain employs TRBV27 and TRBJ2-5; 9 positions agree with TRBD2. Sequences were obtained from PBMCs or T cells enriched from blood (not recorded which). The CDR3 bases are TGTGCCAGCAGCGCTGGCGGGACTAGCCTAGAGACCCAGTACTTC. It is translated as CASSAGGTSLETQYF.